The 30 T cell receptor beta chains below all came from one sample that was sequenced in a study of OX40 agonist ivuxolimab in advanced cancers. The table came from immunoSEQ multiplex PCR; TCRdb's copy has only in-frame clones and leaves some out. The table includes some 70,000 clones, 70% to 90% detected once. The sequencing used CD4+ or CD8+ T cells sorted from blood, collected in a trial of the OX40 agonist ivuxolimab. The receptors were gathered from an adult with an advanced solid tumor such as melanoma, head and neck, liver or kidney cancer.

The chain joins TRBV28 to TRBJ1-3; D not certain. The CDR3 sequence is 14 residues long. With 8 bases removed from V and 2 bases from J, the gap between germline ends came to 13 bases. Germline loops: CDR1 MDHEN, CDR2 SYDVKM. The CDR3 nucleotides are TGTGCCAGCTTTTCGGGCTCTCCTGGAAACACCATATATTTT. Its protein product is CASFSGSPGNTIYF.

This chain joins TRBV9 and TRBJ2-5; 7 bases are a match to TRBD1. The CDR3 has 15 residues. The germline V gene has CDR1 SGDLS and CDR2 YYNGEE. J lost 1 base, V lost 2 bases, and 5 bases had no gene match. CDR3 coding DNA: TGTGCCAGCAGCGTTTGGGGACAGTCCCAAGAGACCCAGTACTTC. Its protein is CASSVWGQSQETQYF. The complete variable domain, with remaining parts taken from reference TRBV9 and TRBJ2-5, reads DSGVTQTPKHLITATGQRVTLRCSPRSGDLSVYWYQQSLDQGLQFLIQYYNGEERAKGNILERFSAQQFPDLHSELNLSSLELGDSALYFCASSVWGQSQETQYFGPGTRLLVL.

The chain recombines TRBV19 with TRBJ2-3; 10 bases agree with TRBD2. Germline V lookup: CDR1 LNHDA, CDR2 SQIVND (reference sequence). With 8 bases clipped from V and 8 bases from J, the junction kept 4 bases outside the gene matches. The length of the CDR3 is 12 residues. Here the CDR3 reads CASGLAAGTQYF. The DNA for the CDR3 is TGTGCCAGTGGACTAGCGGCCGGTACGCAGTATTTT.

J is TRBJ1-4 and V is TRBV7-2; the D is unclear. V shed 6 bases and J shed 5 bases, with 19 bases lying between them. The CDR3 is 16 amino acids. Per germline, CDR1 SGHTA and CDR2 FQGNSA. Written as DNA, the CDR3 is TGTGCCAGCAGTTCTTGGGTCGGGCCACGGAATGAAAAACTGTTTTTT. Encoded protein: CASSSWVGPRNEKLFF.

The J gene is TRBJ2-1, the V gene TRBV6-5; 8 nucleotides align to TRBD2. CDR1 and CDR2 from the germline V gene are MNHEY and SVGAGI. Trimming at V came to 4 bases and at J to 5 bases, leaving 7 bases not matched to a gene. The CDR3 length is 15 residues. The CDR3: CASSLQRGTNNEQFF. The CDR3 bases are TGTGCCAGCAGTTTACAGCGGGGGACTAACAATGAGCAGTTCTTC.

The V and J genes are TRBV30 and TRBJ1-2, with D possibly matching TRBD1 (5 bases). The V end was cut by 3 bases, the J end by 1 base, with 15 bases between. The CDR3 covers 15 residues. Looked up from germline, CDR1 is GTSNPN and CDR2 is SVGIG (reference sequence). The CDR3 protein is CAWRGRDRINYGYTF. CDR3 DNA sequence: TGTGCCTGGAGGGGCAGGGATCGCATTAACTATGGCTACACCTTC.

J is TRBJ2-3 and V is TRBV5-6; D is possibly TRBD2 (5 bases). The germline V and J ends were trimmed by 2 bases and 6 bases, with 13 bases remaining between them. Germline V lookup: CDR1 SGHDT, CDR2 YYEEEE. The CDR3 extends over 14 amino acids. Written as DNA, the CDR3 is TGTGCCAGCAGCTTAAGGACTGTGGAGGATACGCAGTATTTT. Its protein is CASSLRTVEDTQYF.

The chain joins TRBV5-1 to TRBJ1-1; D gene unclear. Germline V gives CDR1 SGHRS, CDR2 YFSETQ. The length of the CDR3 is 15 residues. Trimming took off 0 bases at V and 0 bases at J, with 9 bases between the two ends. CDR3 amino acids: CASSLVPGMNTEAFF. CDR3 nucleotides: TGCGCCAGCAGCTTGGTTCCGGGTATGAACACTGAAGCTTTCTTT.

This clone was observed a single time. The rearrangement links TRBV5-1 to TRBJ2-2; 7 bases match TRBD1. This CDR3 is 15 amino acids long. The germline gives CDR1 SGHRS, CDR2 YFSETQ. V lost 4 bases and J lost 3; bases outside the gene matches: 6. The CDR3 spells CASSDTQGYTGELFF. The CDR3 DNA is TGCGCCAGCAGCGATACACAGGGGTACACCGGGGAGCTGTTTTTT.

The chain recombines TRBV6-6 with TRBJ1-1, with 7 bases fitting TRBD1. Germline V gene lookup returns CDR1 MNHNY and CDR2 SVGAGI (reference sequence). The CDR3 is 14 residues long. The ends lost 2 bases at V and 1 base at J; junction bases unmatched: 1. CDR3 protein: CASSYDRANTEAFF. Written as DNA, the CDR3 is TGTGCCAGCAGTTACGACAGGGCGAACACTGAAGCTTTCTTT.

This clone was detected once. The chain is built from TRBV6-5 and TRBJ2-7, with D perhaps TRBD2 (6 bases). This CDR3 spans 14 amino acids. Trimming took off 6 bases at V and 4 bases at J, with 16 bases between the two ends. CDR1 and CDR2 from the germline V gene are MNHEY and SVGAGI. CDR3 nucleotide sequence: TGTGCCAGCAGCGGGGGACGCCGACAGTACGAGCAGTACTTC. This encodes CASSGGRRQYEQYF.

CDR3: CASTPPGQVKWGQYF. The CDR3 DNA follows: TGTGCCAGCACCCCCCCGGGACAGGTTAAATGGGGGCAGTACTTC. The chain couples TRBV28 to TRBJ2-7, with 8 bases aligning to TRBD1. Germline-derived CDR1 and CDR2 are MDHEN and SYDVKM. This CDR3 is built from 15 residues. The junction had 17 bases not matched to a gene; V was cut back by 7 bases and J by 9 bases.

The rearrangement links TRBV9 to TRBJ2-2, with a weak D call TRBD2 (5 bases). Germline V gene lookup returns CDR1 SGDLS and CDR2 YYNGEE. This CDR3 is built from 15 residues. The V gene lost 4 bases and the J gene lost 4 bases, with 14 bases spanning the gap. CDR3 protein: CASSPSVGLTGELFF. In nucleotides, the CDR3 is TGTGCCAGCAGCCCATCCGTCGGACTCACCGGGGAGCTGTTTTTT.

The chain combines TRBV7-2 with TRBJ1-2; 9 bases line up with TRBD1. Germline CDR1 is SGHTA and CDR2 is FQGNSA. This CDR3 has 16 residues. J lost 12 bases, V lost 4 bases, and 18 bases had no gene match. The CDR3 sequence: CASSSLTAAGQGGNTF. The CDR3 coding sequence is TGTGCCAGCAGCTCCTTAACCGCCGCGGGACAGGGAGGGAACACCTTC.

This clone was recorded once. J is TRBJ2-5 and V is TRBV7-9, with 7 bases lining up with TRBD1. This CDR3 is built from 15 residues. The V gene end was trimmed by 2 bases and the J gene end by 4 bases; junction bases not matched to a gene: 7. Germline V gene data show CDR1 as SEHNR and CDR2 as FQNEAQ (reference sequence). CDR3 protein: CASSLPQGVGETQYF. CDR3 DNA: TGTGCCAGCAGCTTACCGCAGGGGGTAGGAGAGACCCAGTACTTC.

V is TRBV28 and J is TRBJ1-4, with D tentatively TRBD1 (6 bases). The CDR3 is 15 residues long. CDR1 and CDR2 from the germline V gene are MDHEN and SYDVKM. Trimming took off 5 bases at V and 12 bases at J, with 22 bases between the two ends. CDR3 nucleotide sequence: TGTGCCAGCAGTCCCTCTGGGGCAGGGGTGGGGGAACTGTTTTTT. Its protein is CASSPSGAGVGELFF.

This clone appeared once. This rearrangement joins TRBV4-3 to TRBJ1-1; D perhaps matches TRBD1 (6 bases). The V end lost 4 bases, the J end lost 3 bases, and 15 bases lay between the germline ends. The CDR3 spans 15 residues. The germline V gene has CDR1 LGHNA and CDR2 YSLEER. CDR3 sequence: CASSPLRGAHTEAFF. The DNA of the CDR3 is TGCGCCAGCAGCCCACTGAGGGGGGCGCACACTGAAGCTTTCTTT.

V gene TRBV11-3 combines with J gene TRBJ2-4; D may be TRBD2 (6 bases). The germline V and J ends were trimmed by 3 bases and 10 bases, with 13 bases remaining between them. Germline CDR1 and CDR2: SGHNT and YENEEA. The CDR3 sequence is 13 residues long. CDR3: CASSFSAGKIQYF. The CDR3 DNA is TGTGCCAGCAGCTTCTCGGCGGGGAAAATTCAGTACTTC.

The chain couples TRBV7-6 to TRBJ2-3; possible D gene TRBD1, 5 bases. The CDR3 loop spans 17 amino acids. Germline V gene sequence: CDR1 SGHVS, CDR2 FNYEAQ. Trimming took 3 bases from V and 1 from J, leaving 17 bases between them. The CDR3 sequence: CASSFRPRGNGTDTQYF. Written as DNA, the CDR3 is TGTGCCAGCAGCTTCCGCCCTAGGGGTAACGGCACAGATACGCAGTATTTT.

The V call is TRBV6-5, the J call TRBJ1-5, with 7 bases identical to TRBD1. Germline trimming cut 5 bases from V and 3 bases from J; bases unmatched to any gene: 4. From germline, CDR1 is MNHEY and CDR2 SVGAGI. The CDR3 consists of 14 residues. CDR3 sequence: CASSVGQINQPQHF. The DNA of the CDR3 is TGTGCCAGCAGTGTGGGACAGATCAATCAGCCCCAGCATTTT.

The chain couples TRBV5-5 to TRBJ1-1; TRBD1 might be the D (5 bases). With 2 bases removed from V and 1 base from J, the gap between germline ends came to 9 bases. The CDR3 extends over 14 amino acids. Germline CDR1 SGHKS, CDR2 YYEKEE (reference sequence). CDR3: CASSFAGRNTEAFF. The CDR3, as DNA: TGTGCCAGCAGCTTCGCAGGGAGGAACACTGAAGCTTTCTTT.

The chain joins TRBV5-1 to TRBJ1-2, with TRBD1 matching over 10 bases. The CDR3 is 15 residues long. Losses at the gene ends were 4 bases for V and 5 bases for J; bases not matched to a gene: 8. CDR1 and CDR2 from the germline V gene are SGHRS and YFSETQ. CDR3 sequence (DNA): TGCGCCAGCAGCCTCCCGTTGGGACAGGGGTATGGCTACACCTTC. Translating it yields CASSLPLGQGYGYTF.

J is TRBJ1-3 and V is TRBV6-5; D unresolved. Germline CDR1 and CDR2: MNHEY and SVGAGI. V was shortened by 2 bases and J by 3 bases, with 11 bases between the two germline ends. The CDR3 runs 15 residues. CDR3: CASSYRTRFGNTIYF. In DNA, the CDR3 is TGTGCCAGCAGTTACAGGACCCGTTTTGGAAACACCATATATTTT.

This clone was observed once. The chain carries TRBV28 and TRBJ1-2; tentative D call: TRBD1 (5 bases). Between the trimmed V and J ends, which lost 4 bases and 4 bases, there was a span of 16 bases. Germline values: CDR1 MDHEN, CDR2 SYDVKM. The CDR3 spans 15 residues. The CDR3 DNA follows: TGTGCCAGCAGTTCCCTTCCCGGGGGATCCTATGGCTACACCTTC. Translating it yields CASSSLPGGSYGYTF.

The V gene is TRBV9, the J gene TRBJ2-2; no definite D call. Germline CDR1 reads SGDLS; CDR2 reads YYNGEE. V was pared by 4 bases and J by 2 bases, with 3 bases between. The CDR3 length is 12 residues. CDR3 amino acids: CASSLNTGELFF. In DNA form, the CDR3 reads TGTGCCAGCAGCCTTAACACCGGGGAGCTGTTTTTT.

The V and J genes are TRBV6-4 and TRBJ1-2, with 8 bases fitting TRBD1. Germline V gene sequence: CDR1 MRHNA, CDR2 SNTAGT. The J segment lost 4 bases and the V segment lost 6 bases, leaving 10 bases of the junction unmatched. The CDR3 spans 15 residues. CDR3 sequence: CASSTPGTGTYGYTF. The CDR3 region has the DNA TGTGCCAGCAGCACCCCCGGGACAGGTACCTATGGCTACACCTTC.

The chain combines TRBV5-5 with TRBJ2-2, with TRBD1 matching over 8 bases. The CDR3 is 15 amino acids. In germline, CDR1 is SGHKS, CDR2 YYEKEE (reference sequence). V dropped 3 bases and J dropped 5; count of bases not matched to a gene: 6. This chain's CDR3 is CASSSRDRKTGELFF. For the CDR3, the DNA is TGTGCCAGCAGCTCCCGGGACAGGAAAACCGGGGAGCTGTTTTTT.

The rearrangement joins TRBV5-1 to TRBJ1-2, with a weak D call TRBD1 (5 bases). Germline CDR1 SGHRS, CDR2 YFSETQ. The CDR3 spans 14 residues. The germline V and J ends were trimmed by 2 bases and 4 bases, with 12 bases remaining between them. The CDR3 protein is CASSFGGGSYGYTF. In nucleotides, the CDR3 is TGCGCCAGCAGCTTCGGGGGTGGGTCCTATGGCTACACCTTC. The entire variable domain, with the rest obtained from reference TRBV5-1 and TRBJ1-2, is as follows: KAGVTQTPRYLIKTRGQQVTLSCSPISGHRSVSWYQQTPGQGLQFLFEYFSETQRNKGNFPGRFSGRQFSNSRSEMNVSTLELGDSALYLCASSFGGGSYGYTFGSGTRLTVV.

The chain combines TRBV7-2 with TRBJ1-6; D may be TRBD1 (6 bases). Germline lookup yields CDR1 SGHTA and CDR2 FQGNSA. V was clipped by 2 bases and J by 8 bases, with 13 bases between them. This CDR3 has 15 residues. The DNA of the CDR3 is TGTGCCAGCAGCTTAAGGGCTGGGGGCCATTCACCCCTCCACTTT. This codes for CASSLRAGGHSPLHF.

This clone came up once. The chain uses TRBV28 and TRBJ1-1, with D perhaps matching TRBD1 (5 bases). Deletions cut 8 bases from V and 3 bases from J, with 16 bases between. Germline CDR1 reads MDHEN; CDR2 reads SYDVKM. This CDR3 has 14 residues. The CDR3 spells CASLGGERDTEAFF. The DNA of the CDR3 is TGTGCCAGCCTGGGGGGGGAGAGGGACACTGAAGCTTTCTTT. The full variable domain, with the rest looked up from reference TRBV28 and TRBJ1-1, is DVKVTQSSRYLVKRTGEKVFLECVQDMDHENMFWYRQDPGLGLRLIYFSYDVKMKEKGDIPEGYSVSREKKERFSLILESASTNQTSMYLCASLGGERDTEAFFGQGTRLTVV.